The next 20 T cell receptor beta chains were all read from a single sample in a study of cytomegalovirus exposure and HLA in healthy donors. Sequencing was performed with immunoSEQ multiplex PCR; in TCRdb, only in-frame clones are kept and a portion is missing. Among tens of thousands of clones listed, roughly nine tenths were seen once. The sample was PBMCs. These TCRs come from a woman in her thirties in good health and CMV-seronegative.

The chain couples TRBV9 to TRBJ1-4; unclear D gene. CDR3 length: 14 amino acids. V was pared by 4 bases and J by 0 bases, with 7 bases between. Germline CDR1 and CDR2: SGDLS and YYNGEE. The CDR3 DNA reads TGTGCCAGCAGCCGTGAGGCAACTAATGAAAAACTGTTTTTT. Protein sequence: CASSREATNEKLFF. The whole variable domain, remainder taken from reference TRBV9 and TRBJ1-4, is DSGVTQTPKHLITATGQRVTLRCSPRSGDLSVYWYQQSLDQGLQFLIQYYNGEERAKGNILERFSAQQFPDLHSELNLSSLELGDSALYFCASSREATNEKLFFGSGTQLSVL.

The V and J genes are TRBV19 and TRBJ2-1, with a possible D match to TRBD2 (5 bases). Germline V gene data show CDR1 as LNHDA and CDR2 as SQIVND (reference sequence). The CDR3 covers 13 residues. The V and J ends lost 2 bases and 5 bases respectively, with 7 bases between them. The CDR3 nucleotides read TGTGCCAGTAGTATATCCGGGGACAATGAGCAGTTCTTC. This translates into CASSISGDNEQFF.

The chain joins TRBV15 to TRBJ2-3; 10 bases align to TRBD2. Germline V CDR1 and CDR2: LNHNV, YYDKDF (reference sequence). CDR3 length: 13 amino acids. The junction had 0 bases not matched to a gene; V was cut back by 9 bases and J by 0 bases. The CDR3 reads CATLAGSTDTQYF. CDR3 nucleotides: TGTGCCACACTAGCGGGGAGCACAGATACGCAGTATTTT.

J is TRBJ1-2 and V is TRBV25-1, with D possibly matching TRBD1 (6 bases). Per germline, CDR1 MGHDK and CDR2 SYGVNS. This CDR3 region has 18 residues. The V and J ends lost 6 bases and 7 bases respectively, with 30 bases between them. CDR3: CASRPSLWQGLSFVGYTF. DNA for the CDR3: TGTGCCAGCAGGCCCTCCTTGTGGCAGGGGCTGTCTTTTGTTGGCTACACCTTC.

This chain connects TRBV10-3 to TRBJ1-3; perhaps TRBD1 as D (5 bases). CDR1 and CDR2 from the germline V gene are ENHRY and SYGVKD. V was pared by 8 bases and J by 2 bases, with 10 bases between. The CDR3 spans 13 residues. The CDR3 protein is CAIWQGAGNTIYF. The DNA of the CDR3 is TGTGCCATCTGGCAGGGTGCTGGAAACACCATATATTTT.

The rearrangement joins TRBV7-2 to TRBJ2-2, with unresolved D. The CDR3 runs 16 residues. V was shortened by 2 bases and J by 7 bases, with 17 bases between the two germline ends. Germline-derived CDR1 and CDR2 are SGHTA and FQGNSA. The CDR3 nucleotides read TGTGCCAGCAGCTTATTTTCTGGTGCTATTGACGGGGAGCTGTTTTTT. Translating gives CASSLFSGAIDGELFF. Full variable domain (outside the CDR3, taken from reference TRBV7-2 and TRBJ2-2): GAGVSQSPSNKVTEKGKDVELRCDPISGHTALYWYRQSLGQGLEFLIYFQGNSAPDKSGLPSDRFSAERTGGSVSTLTIQRTQQEDSAVYLCASSLFSGAIDGELFFGEGSRLTVL.

The rearrangement joins TRBV5-1 to TRBJ2-1; perhaps TRBD2 as D (5 bases). The CDR3 is made up of 16 amino acids. Trimming took off 1 base at V and 3 bases at J, with 14 bases between the two ends. Germline loops: CDR1 SGHRS, CDR2 YFSETQ. This CDR3 reads CASSLITQRLYNEQFF. The CDR3 coding sequence is TGCGCCAGCAGCTTGATTACGCAGCGGCTCTACAATGAGCAGTTCTTC. The full variable domain, completed using reference TRBV5-1 and TRBJ2-1, is KAGVTQTPRYLIKTRGQQVTLSCSPISGHRSVSWYQQTPGQGLQFLFEYFSETQRNKGNFPGRFSGRQFSNSRSEMNVSTLELGDSALYLCASSLITQRLYNEQFFGPGTRLTVL.

The chain couples TRBV28 to TRBJ1-2; D is unresolved. CDR1 is MDHEN and CDR2 is SYDVKM in the germline V gene. The CDR3 is 12 amino acids. V lost 4 bases, J lost 4 bases, and 7 bases lay in between. CDR3 in amino acids: CASSSGVYGYTF. The CDR3 DNA follows: TGTGCCAGCAGTTCCGGGGTCTATGGCTACACCTTC.

The rearrangement links TRBV11-2 to TRBJ1-1, with 9 bases that match TRBD1. Unmatched junction bases numbered 12, after V lost 5 bases and J lost 5 bases. Germline V lookup: CDR1 SGHAT, CDR2 FQNNGV. The CDR3 sequence is 16 residues long. CDR3 region: CASSRGGGQGRTEAFF. The CDR3 DNA reads TGTGCCAGCAGCAGAGGGGGGGGACAGGGTCGGACTGAAGCTTTCTTT. Drawing the rest from reference TRBV11-2 and TRBJ1-1, the complete variable domain is EAGVAQSPRYKIIEKRQSVAFWCNPISGHATLYWYQQILGQGPKLLIQFQNNGVVDDSQLPKDRFSAERLKGVDSTLKIQPAKLEDSAVYLCASSRGGGQGRTEAFFGQGTRLTVV.

The rearrangement links TRBV5-1 to TRBJ2-2; 9 bases line up with TRBD2. V dropped 1 base and J dropped 3; count of bases not matched to a gene: 7. The CDR3 spans 17 residues. Germline V lookup: CDR1 SGHRS, CDR2 YFSETQ. The CDR3 bases are TGCGCCAGCAGCTTGAATTCCCTAGCGGGGTACACCGGGGAGCTGTTTTTT. Amino acids: CASSLNSLAGYTGELFF.

This sequence joins TRBV9 and TRBJ1-2, with 7 bases aligning to TRBD1. After removal of 4 bases from V and 0 bases from J, the junction contained 6 bases not matched to a gene. Germline CDR1 is SGDLS and CDR2 is YYNGEE. This CDR3 region has 15 residues. The CDR3 DNA is TGTGCCAGCAGCCCTAGGGACAGCTCTAACTATGGCTACACCTTC. Encoded protein: CASSPRDSSNYGYTF.

The V and J genes are TRBV27 and TRBJ2-2, with a weak D call TRBD2 (6 bases). V gave up 3 bases and J gave up 6 bases, with 14 bases separating them. The CDR3 has 15 amino acids. Germline-derived CDR1 and CDR2 are MNHEY and SMNVEV (reference sequence). CDR3 region: CASSLIGDSPGELFF. Here the CDR3 DNA reads TGTGCCAGCAGTTTGATCGGGGACTCCCCCGGGGAGCTGTTTTTT.

The V call is TRBV9, the J call TRBJ2-2; TRBD1 aligns across 7 bases. The CDR3 length is 15 residues. Germline V gives CDR1 SGDLS, CDR2 YYNGEE. J gave up 0 bases and V 4 bases, and 3 bases lay outside the gene matches. The CDR3, as DNA: TGTGCCAGCAGCCTCGGGACAGCGAACACCGGGGAGCTGTTTTTT. Protein sequence: CASSLGTANTGELFF.

The CDR3 bases are TGTGCCAGCAGCTTGGAGATAGATACCAACGTCCTGACTTTC. Translating it yields CASSLEIDTNVLTF. This chain connects TRBV5-4 to TRBJ2-6; unclear D gene. Between the trimmed V and J ends, which lost 0 bases and 8 bases, there was a span of 9 bases. Germline V CDR1 and CDR2: SGHNT, YYREEE (reference sequence). There are 14 residues in the CDR3.

On this clone itself: Distinct nucleotide sequences in the sample also encode this CDR3. The gene calls are TRBV27 and TRBJ1-2; D is perhaps TRBD1 (5 bases). Between the trimmed V and J ends, which lost 5 bases and 1 base, there was a span of 11 bases. The CDR3 extends over 14 amino acids. Per germline, CDR1 MNHEY and CDR2 SMNVEV (reference sequence). The CDR3 bases are TGTGCCAGCAGTACAACAGGTGGTAACTATGGCTACACCTTC. Amino acid sequence: CASSTTGGNYGYTF.

A few counts support this clone. No DNA is shown, since the ends of the CDR3 on it are uncertain; the CDR3 is the one TCRdb lists. The gene calls are TRBV19 and TRBJ1-1. Per the germline V gene, CDR1 is LNHDA and CDR2 is SQIVND (reference sequence). Counting both end residues, the CDR3 totals 15 amino acids. CDR3 loop: CASTFGSRADTEAFF.

V gene TRBV7-9 combines with J gene TRBJ1-3; TRBD1 aligns across 12 bases. V was clipped by 5 bases and J by 0 bases; unmatched bases: 2. CDR1 and CDR2 (germline): SEHNR, FQNEAQ (reference sequence). This CDR3 is 16 amino acids long. CDR3 nucleotides: TGTGCCAGCAGCGGGACAGGGGGCCTCTCTGGAAACACCATATATTTT. Its translation: CASSGTGGLSGNTIYF.

V usage is TRBV11-2 and J usage is TRBJ2-5; D is unresolved. V was pared by 1 base and J by 1 base, with 16 bases between. The length of the CDR3 is 17 residues. Looked up from germline, CDR1 is SGHAT and CDR2 is FQNNGV. The CDR3 DNA follows: TGTGCCAGCAGCTTAGGATCGGGTCCCGAACCCCAAGAGACCCAGTACTTC. It yields the protein CASSLGSGPEPQETQYF.

This CDR3 is CSVRLLAGEYEQYF. In DNA, the CDR3 is TGCAGCGTCCGCCTACTAGCGGGAGAATACGAGCAGTACTTC. The V and J genes are TRBV29-1 and TRBJ2-7; 11 nucleotides line up with TRBD2. Germline assignment: CDR1 SQVTM and CDR2 ANQGSEA. Losses at the gene ends were 6 bases for V and 4 bases for J; bases not matched to a gene: 8. This CDR3 spans 14 amino acids.

CDR3 region: CASEDAGTQYF. In nucleotides, the CDR3 is TGTGCCAGCGAAGACGCGGGGACGCAGTATTTT. The chain combines TRBV4-2 with TRBJ2-3; weak D call: TRBD2 (6 bases). The CDR3 loop spans 11 amino acids. The V end was cut by 8 bases, the J end by 9 bases, with 12 bases between. From germline, CDR1 is LGHNA and CDR2 YNFKEQ.